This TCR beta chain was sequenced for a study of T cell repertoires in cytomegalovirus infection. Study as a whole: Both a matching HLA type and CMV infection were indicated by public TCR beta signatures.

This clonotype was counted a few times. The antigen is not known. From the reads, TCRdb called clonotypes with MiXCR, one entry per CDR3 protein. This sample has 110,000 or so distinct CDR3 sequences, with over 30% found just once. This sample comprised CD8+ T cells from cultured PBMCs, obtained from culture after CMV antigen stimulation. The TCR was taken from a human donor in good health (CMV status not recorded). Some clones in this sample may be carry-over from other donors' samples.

CDR3 region: CASRRLIALGHNSPLHF. The CDR3 DNA sequence: TGTGCCAGCAGGCGATTAATAGCCTTAGGACATAATTCACCCCTCCACTTT. The gene calls are TRBV6-5 and TRBJ1-6; no clear D gene. Germline V gives CDR1 MNHEY, CDR2 SVGAGI. Trimming removed 6 bases from V and 5 bases from J, with 20 bases in between. There are 17 residues in the CDR3.